This TCR beta chain comes out of a study of blood T cell repertoires in COVID-19 (dated by TCRdb to 2018 to 2020). Background for the entire study: Collaborator samples came from the United States, Italy and Spain and covered acute and convalescent phases of COVID-19. The repertoires were released in a freely available public database meant as a resource for research on the immune response to SARS-CoV-2. The sample metadata nearly always contained a de-identified subject ID, COVID-19 status, age in years and sex. Where HLA class I and class II types were available, the types were taken from metadata supplied by the sample provider, not from assay-based typing. Samples came from the ongoing ImmuneRACE study (first 160 participants) plus 1,254 subjects from 6 global collaborators. The material from the prospective study consisted of cDNA or gDNA derived from T cells, B-cell-depleted T cells, or PBMCs. Subjects who had been exposed to COVID-19, were actively infected with it, or had recovered from it provided the deeply sampled blood TCRbeta repertoires that made up the dataset. General findings and caveats noted by the study authors: How much clinical and demographic metadata was included differed by source and by participant, and the metadata was provided uncurated.

TCRbeta CDR3 regions were amplified from genomic DNA using the immunoSEQ Assay, a bias-controlled multiplex PCR. The study's processing was this. The number of nucleated cells in each sample was estimated by amplification of reference gene primers within the assay. To quantify the absolute abundance of each unique TCRbeta CDR3 rearrangement, sequence reads were collapsed and filtered. For each sample, productive Simpson clonality was calculated as the square root of Simpson's diversity index over productive rearrangements. Drawn from immuneACCESS, this table holds only the in-frame rearrangements with V and J called that TCRdb kept. Clones are partly lost; checked studies trace under half to an unresolved V gene and leave the rest unexplained. V and J calls and clone size follow that table, whereas D and trimming were derived from the DNA. The sample includes fewer than 200,000 clones, with about 80% observed a single time. The ten largest clones capture less than 15% of the sample.

Based on the germline V gene, the CDR1 and CDR2 sequences are LGHNT and FRNRAP. V drops 2 bases and J drops 10 bases, leaving 11 bases in between. Counted from cysteine to phenylalanine, this CDR3 has 13 amino acids. Just CDR3 DNA is preserved here, 39 bases in frame from base 1. Enrolling through a virtual design, the prospective study's participants ranged in age from about 18 to 89 years and lived across approximately 25 United States geographic areas. Cohort assignment in the prospective study relied on participant-reported clinical history from a screening survey and a study questionnaire. Recovered participants in ImmuneRACE Cohort 3 were defined as having two consecutive negative NP/OP PCR tests, clearance from a healthcare professional, or resolution of symptoms. Each participant in the prospective study had whole blood, serum and a nasopharyngeal or oropharyngeal swab collected by mobile phlebotomists. Over a 2-month period, participants in the prospective study had the option of providing additional blood draws and questionnaires. Blood samples from the prospective study were shipped frozen or at room temperature prior to DNA extraction.

In regard to this clone: Its cognate antigen has yet to be identified. No base quality information exists; no much larger clone differs at one position.

The sequenced sample consisted of PBMCs or T cells enriched from blood (not recorded which). The receptor's source is a man aged 50 to 59 who had recovered from COVID-19. The sequence joins TRBV12-5 to TRBJ1-4, with TRBD1 perhaps the D gene, on 5 matching bases. For the CDR3, the sequence is CASGLTARGKLFF. The DNA sequence follows: TGTGCTAGTGGTTTGACCGCAAGGGGAAAACTGTTTTTT.